This T cell receptor beta chain was identified in a study of CD4+ T cells in melanoma. Study results and caveats: Neoantigen-specific CD4+ T cells in melanoma reportedly had diverse differentiation states.

With 5 bases removed from V and 0 bases from J, the gap between germline ends came to 13 bases. Germline-derived CDR1 and CDR2 are SEHNR and FQNEAQ (reference sequence). There are 15 residues in the CDR3. Comment on this clone: Its target is unknown.

The assay was immunoSEQ multiplex PCR, and TCRdb's table has in-frame clones only and misses some. The table records nearly 50,000 clones, 75% to 90% of them present only once. The TCR originated in a human donor with melanoma. Sequences were obtained from peripheral blood. The chain links TRBV7-9 to TRBJ1-1; D not resolved. DNA for the CDR3: TGTGCCAGCAGCCCAGTGATGGGAATGAACACTGAAGCTTTCTTT. This translates into CASSPVMGMNTEAFF.